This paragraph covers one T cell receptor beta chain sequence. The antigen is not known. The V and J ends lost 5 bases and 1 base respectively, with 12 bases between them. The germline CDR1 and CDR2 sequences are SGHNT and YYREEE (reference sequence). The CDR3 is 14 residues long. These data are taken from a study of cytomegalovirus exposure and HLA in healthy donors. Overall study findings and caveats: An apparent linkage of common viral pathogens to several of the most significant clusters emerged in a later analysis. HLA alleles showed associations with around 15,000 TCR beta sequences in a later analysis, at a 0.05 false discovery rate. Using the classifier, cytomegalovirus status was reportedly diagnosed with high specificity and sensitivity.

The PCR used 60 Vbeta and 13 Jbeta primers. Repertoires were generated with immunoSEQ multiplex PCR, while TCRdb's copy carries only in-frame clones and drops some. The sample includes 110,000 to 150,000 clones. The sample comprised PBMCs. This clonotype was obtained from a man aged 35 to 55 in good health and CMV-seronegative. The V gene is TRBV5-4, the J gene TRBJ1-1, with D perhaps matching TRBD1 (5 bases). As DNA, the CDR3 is TGTGCCAGCAGGTGGGCGGACACGAACACTGAAGCTTTCTTT. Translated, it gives CASRWADTNTEAFF.